Detailed here is one T cell receptor (beta chain). The antigen is unknown. The CDR3 is 12 residues long. Germline V gives CDR1 SQVTM, CDR2 ANQGSEA. Trimming removed 6 bases at V and 2 bases at J, with 8 bases between. From mRNA, alpha and beta CDR3 regions were amplified using semiquantitative ARM-PCR. Exponential amplification used communal superprimers after tagged nested gene-specific primers in ARM-PCR. Via MiXCR, TCRdb re-called the multiplex PCR reads, giving one row per CDR3 protein. The data show about 8,900 distinct CDR3 sequences, 45% to 65% seen once. The data stem from a study of relationships among human T cell subsets. From the CD45RA-negative fraction, anti-CD45RO beads picked out CD45RA-RO+ memory T cells. Subset-specific monoclonal antibody beads were used to isolate T cell subsets. Whole-study findings and limits: Th1, Th2 and regulatory T cells shared many CDR3 sequences. Regulatory and Th2 subsets had few clones over 100 reads, unlike CD8+ cytotoxic cells. Bead-based sorting did not rule out CD4+CD8+ double-positive cells.

The TCR originated in a man aged 40-50 years in good health. The gene calls are TRBV29-1 and TRBJ2-1, with D tentatively TRBD1 (5 bases). The source material was memory T cells sorted from blood. CDR3 region: CSVDIAYNEQFF. As DNA, the CDR3 is TGCAGCGTGGACATAGCCTACAATGAGCAGTTCTTC.